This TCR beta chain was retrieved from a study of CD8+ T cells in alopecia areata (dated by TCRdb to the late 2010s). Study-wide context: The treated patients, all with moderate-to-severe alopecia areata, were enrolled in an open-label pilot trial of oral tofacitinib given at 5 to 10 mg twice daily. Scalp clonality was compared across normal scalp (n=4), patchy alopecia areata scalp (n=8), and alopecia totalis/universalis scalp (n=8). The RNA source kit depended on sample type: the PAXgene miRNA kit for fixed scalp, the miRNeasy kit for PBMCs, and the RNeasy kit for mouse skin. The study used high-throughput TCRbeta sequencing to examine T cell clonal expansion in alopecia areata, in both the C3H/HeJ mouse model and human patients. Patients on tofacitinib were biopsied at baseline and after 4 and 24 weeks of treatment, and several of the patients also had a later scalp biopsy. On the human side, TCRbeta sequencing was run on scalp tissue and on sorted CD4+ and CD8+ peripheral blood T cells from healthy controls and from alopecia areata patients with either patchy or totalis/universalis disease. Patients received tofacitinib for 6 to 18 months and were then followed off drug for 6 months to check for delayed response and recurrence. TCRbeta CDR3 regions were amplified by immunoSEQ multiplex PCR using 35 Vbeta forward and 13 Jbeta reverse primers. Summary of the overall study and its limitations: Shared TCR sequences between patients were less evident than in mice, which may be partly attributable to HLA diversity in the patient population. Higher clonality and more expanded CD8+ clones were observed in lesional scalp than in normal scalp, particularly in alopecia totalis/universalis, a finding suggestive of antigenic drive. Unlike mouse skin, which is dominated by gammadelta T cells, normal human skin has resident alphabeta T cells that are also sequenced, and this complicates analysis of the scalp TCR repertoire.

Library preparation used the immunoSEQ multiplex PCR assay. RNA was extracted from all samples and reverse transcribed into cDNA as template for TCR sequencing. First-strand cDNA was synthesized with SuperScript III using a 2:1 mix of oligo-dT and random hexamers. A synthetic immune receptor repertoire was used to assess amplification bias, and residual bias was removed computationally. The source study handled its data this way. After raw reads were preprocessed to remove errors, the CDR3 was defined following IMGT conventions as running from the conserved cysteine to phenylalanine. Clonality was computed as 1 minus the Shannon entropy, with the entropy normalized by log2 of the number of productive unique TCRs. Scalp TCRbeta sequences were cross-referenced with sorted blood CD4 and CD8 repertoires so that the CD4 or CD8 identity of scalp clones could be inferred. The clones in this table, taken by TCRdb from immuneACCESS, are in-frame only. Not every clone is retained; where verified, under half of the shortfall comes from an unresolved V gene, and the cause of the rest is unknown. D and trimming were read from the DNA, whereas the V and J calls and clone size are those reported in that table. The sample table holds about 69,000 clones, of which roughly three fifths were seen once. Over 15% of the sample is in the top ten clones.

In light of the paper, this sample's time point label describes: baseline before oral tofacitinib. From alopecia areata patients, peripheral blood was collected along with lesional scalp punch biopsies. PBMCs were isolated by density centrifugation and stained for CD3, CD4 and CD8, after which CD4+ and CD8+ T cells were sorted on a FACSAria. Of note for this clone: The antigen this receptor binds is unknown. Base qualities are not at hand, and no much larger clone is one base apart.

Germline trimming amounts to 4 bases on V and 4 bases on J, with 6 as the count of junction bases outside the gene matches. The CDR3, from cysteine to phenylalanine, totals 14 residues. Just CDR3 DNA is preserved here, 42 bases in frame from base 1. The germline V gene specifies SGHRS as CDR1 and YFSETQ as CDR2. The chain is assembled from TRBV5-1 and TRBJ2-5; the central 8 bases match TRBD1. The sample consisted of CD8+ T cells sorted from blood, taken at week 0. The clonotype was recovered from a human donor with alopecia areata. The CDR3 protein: CASSQDRVGETQYF. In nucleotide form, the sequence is TGCGCCAGCAGCCAGGACAGGGTTGGAGAGACCCAGTACTTC.